The source of this T cell receptor (beta chain) is a study of shared clonotypes between healthy human individuals. CDR1 and CDR2 (germline): SEHNR, FQNEAQ (reference sequence). Deletions cut 5 bases from V and 3 bases from J, with 5 bases between. The CDR3 spans 11 residues. In its sample, this clone was seen a few times. Generated by immunoSEQ multiplex PCR, the TCRdb table keeps only in-frame clones and is missing some. The data hold roughly 760,000 clones, with around 67% observed a single time. The source of this sequence is a woman aged 30 to 39 in good health. The chain is built from TRBV7-9 and TRBJ2-7; no firm D call. Sequenced input: memory CD4+ T cells sorted from blood. This sample's subset: CD45RA-negative fraction. The CDR3 region has the DNA TGTGCCAGCAGCGCCCTCTACGAGCAGTACTTC. Translated: CASSALYEQYF.